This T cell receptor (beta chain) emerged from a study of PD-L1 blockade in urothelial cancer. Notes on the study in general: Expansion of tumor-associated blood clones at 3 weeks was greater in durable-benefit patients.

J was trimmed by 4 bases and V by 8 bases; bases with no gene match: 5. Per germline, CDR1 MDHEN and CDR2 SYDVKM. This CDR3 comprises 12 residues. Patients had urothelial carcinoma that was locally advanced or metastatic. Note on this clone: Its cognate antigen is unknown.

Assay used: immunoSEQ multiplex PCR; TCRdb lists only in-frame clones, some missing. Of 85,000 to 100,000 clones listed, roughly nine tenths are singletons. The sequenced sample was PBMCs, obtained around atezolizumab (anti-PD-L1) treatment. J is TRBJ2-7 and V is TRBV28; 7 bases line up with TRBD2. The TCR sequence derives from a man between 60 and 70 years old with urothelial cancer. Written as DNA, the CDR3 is TGTGCCAGCCGCGGGAGTGTATACGAGCAGTACTTC. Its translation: CASRGSVYEQYF.